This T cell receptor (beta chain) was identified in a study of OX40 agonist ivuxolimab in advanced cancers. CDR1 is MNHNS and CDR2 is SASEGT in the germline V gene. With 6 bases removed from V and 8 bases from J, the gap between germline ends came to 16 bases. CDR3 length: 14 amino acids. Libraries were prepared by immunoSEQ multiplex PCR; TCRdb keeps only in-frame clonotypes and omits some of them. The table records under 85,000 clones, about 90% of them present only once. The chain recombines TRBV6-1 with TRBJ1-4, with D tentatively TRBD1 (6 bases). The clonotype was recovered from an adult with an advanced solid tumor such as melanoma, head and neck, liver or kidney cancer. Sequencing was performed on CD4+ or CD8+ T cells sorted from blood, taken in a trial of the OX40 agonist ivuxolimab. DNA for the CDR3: TGTGCCAGCAGCTGGGGGGGGCGAGACGAAAAACTGTTTTTT. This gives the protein CASSWGGRDEKLFF.